Presented here are 21 T cell receptor beta chains from one specimen sequenced in a study of Graves' ophthalmopathy and Graves' hyperthyroidism. Amplification targeted the TCR beta CDR3 regions, with RNA transcripts as the source material. HTBI primers primed a first-round RT-PCR, and a second-round multiplex PCR followed. TCRdb fed the multiplex PCR reads into MiXCR, producing one record per CDR3 protein. Of roughly 600,000 distinct CDR3 sequences in the sample, under 45% are singletons; the top ten hold approximately 4.1%. Sequences were obtained from peripheral blood or thyroid tissue (not recorded which). All receptors come from an adult man with Graves' hyperthyroidism.

CDR3 sequence reads: CASSFRDSDTEAFF. CDR3 nucleotides: TGTGCCAGCAGCTTCCGGGACAGCGACACTGAAGCTTTCTTT. The chain couples TRBV7-9 to TRBJ1-1; 7 bases fit TRBD1. The CDR3 contains 14 residues. V lost 3 bases and J lost 3; bases outside the gene matches: 4. CDR1 SEHNR and CDR2 FQNEAQ come from the germline V gene (reference sequence).

In this sample, this clonotype turned up many times. This chain links TRBV2 with TRBJ2-7; D perhaps matches TRBD2 (6 bases). This CDR3 is 15 amino acids long. Germline V gene sequence: CDR1 SNHLY, CDR2 FYNNEI. V was pared by 3 bases and J by 2 bases, with 14 bases between. The CDR3 here is CASSDSLARAYEQYF. The CDR3 nucleotides read TGTGCCAGCAGTGATTCGCTAGCGCGTGCCTACGAGCAGTACTTC.

This clonotype was recorded at least ten times. The rearrangement joins TRBV11-1 to TRBJ2-5; either TRBD1 or TRBD2 may fit D (5 bases each). The CDR3 covers 12 residues. CDR1 and CDR2 (germline): SGHAT, FQDESV (reference sequence). Trimming removed 3 bases from V and 3 bases from J, with 5 bases in between. The CDR3 region is CASSLGEETQYF. The DNA of the CDR3 is TGTGCCAGCAGCTTGGGGGAAGAGACCCAGTACTTC.

Ten or more counts support this clonotype. The chain joins TRBV29-1 to TRBJ1-5; perhaps TRBD1 as D (6 bases). Germline CDR1 and CDR2: SQVTM and ANQGSEA. The CDR3 contains 13 residues. The ends were cut back, 2 bases at V and 6 bases at J, with 11 bases in the middle. CDR3 protein: CSVESGEGQPQHF. The CDR3 DNA is TGCAGCGTTGAATCAGGGGAAGGTCAGCCCCAGCATTTT.

Of note for this clonotype: Being one base from a much bigger clone, this may be a read error. The rearrangement joins TRBV20-1 to TRBJ1-4; no clear D. V lost 3 bases to trimming and J lost 10 bases, with 15 bases between them. The CDR3 is 13 residues long. Germline V gives CDR1 DFQATT, CDR2 SNEGSKA (reference sequence). CDR3 DNA sequence: TGCAGTGCTAGTGTGGGAGGAGGTGGAAAACTGTTTTTT. This gives the protein CSASVGGGGKLFF.

On this clonotype: A much bigger clone sits one base away, suggesting this may be a read error. The rearrangement links TRBV30 to TRBJ1-2; D unclear. The CDR3 spans 8 residues. Germline values: CDR1 GTSNPN, CDR2 SVGIG (reference sequence). CDR3 in DNA: TGTGCCTCGTATGGCTACGCCTTC. As protein: CASYGYAF.

This clonotype was observed at least ten times. The chain combines TRBV29-1 with TRBJ1-4; the match to TRBD1 covers 8 bases. Germline trimming cut 7 bases from V and 11 bases from J; bases unmatched to any gene: 12. The CDR3 is 13 residues long. Germline V gene data show CDR1 as SQVTM and CDR2 as ANQGSEA. The chain's CDR3 is CSGAGGATGKLFF. Here the CDR3 DNA reads TGCAGCGGTGCAGGGGGCGCCACGGGGAAACTGTTTTTT.

This clonotype was counted only a few times. The rearrangement joins TRBV19 to TRBJ2-2; TRBD2 matches 9 bases. V lost 1 base, J lost 1 base, and 4 bases stayed unmatched. Germline-derived CDR1 and CDR2 are LNHDA and SQIVND (reference sequence). The CDR3 extends over 17 amino acids. The CDR3 bases are TGTGCCAGTAGTATAGTTCGACTAGCGGTGAACACCGGGGAGCTGTTTTTT. Translation: CASSIVRLAVNTGELFF.

In its sample, this clonotype was seen many times. The V call is TRBV9, the J call TRBJ1-4; D call uncertain. V shed 0 bases and J shed 0 bases, with 12 bases lying between them. The CDR3 covers 17 residues. Germline CDR1 reads SGDLS; CDR2 reads YYNGEE. CDR3 in DNA: TGTGCCAGCAGCGTAGACCCGACGGATGCAACTAATGAAAAACTGTTTTTT. Its translation: CASSVDPTDATNEKLFF.

The V gene is TRBV7-9, the J gene TRBJ2-7; 10 bases are shared with TRBD1. The V gene end was trimmed by 3 bases and the J gene end by 0 bases; junction bases not matched to a gene: 8. CDR1 and CDR2 from the germline V gene are SEHNR and FQNEAQ (reference sequence). The CDR3 length is 17 residues. The CDR3, as DNA: TGTGCCAGCAGCTTCCGGGACAGGGGAACTATCTCCTACGAGCAGTACTTC. It translates to CASSFRDRGTISYEQYF.

As concerns this clonotype: A much more abundant neighbour one base away suggests this may be a read error. J is TRBJ1-2 and V is TRBV9, with a possible D match to TRBD1 (5 bases). The CDR3 spans 17 residues. Germline V gives CDR1 SGDLS, CDR2 YYNGEE. CDR3 sequence (DNA): TGTGCCGGCAGCCCCTCGGGGGGGACGCGTGCTAACTATGGCTACACCTTC. It is translated as CAGSPSGGTRANYGYTF.

For this clonotype: A much larger clone differs from this one at a single base, so this may be a read error. The chain employs TRBV6-6 and TRBJ2-2; D is undetermined. This CDR3 has 12 amino acids. The germline V and J ends were trimmed by 10 bases and 6 bases, with 12 bases remaining between them. Germline V lookup: CDR1 MNHNY, CDR2 SVGAGI (reference sequence). The CDR3 DNA is TGTGCCACTTCCATGTTCGCCGGGGAGCTGTTTTTT. This encodes CATSMFAGELFF.

Comments on this clonotype: A read error may produce the germline difference seen at one junction end. This rearrangement joins TRBV6-1 to TRBJ2-5; no definite D call. CDR1 MNHNS and CDR2 SASEGT come from the germline V gene. The CDR3 is 14 amino acids. The CDR3 region is CASSEELPLETKYF. The CDR3 DNA reads TGTGCCAGCAGTGAAGAACTACCTTTAGAGACCAAGTACTTC.

CDR3: CSARASGGHSPLHF. The CDR3, as DNA: TGCAGTGCTAGAGCGTCGGGGGGCCATTCACCCCTCCACTTT. V is TRBV20-1 and J is TRBJ1-6; D is possibly TRBD1 (6 bases). This CDR3 is 14 amino acids long. Deletions cut 1 base from V and 8 bases from J, with 12 bases between. Germline assignment: CDR1 DFQATT and CDR2 SNEGSKA (reference sequence).

The CDR3: CASTRNIPGQGAGEQYF. The CDR3 nucleotides read TGTGCCAGCACCAGAAACATCCCCGGACAGGGGGCGGGCGAGCAGTACTTC. V and J are TRBV2 and TRBJ2-7, with 11 bases fitting TRBD1. CDR1 and CDR2 from the germline V gene are SNHLY and FYNNEI. There are 17 residues in the CDR3. V was pared by 7 bases and J by 6 bases, with 17 bases of the junction left unmatched.

This clonotype came up many times. The rearrangement uses TRBV10-3 and TRBJ1-1; D unresolved. The germline gives CDR1 ENHRY, CDR2 SYGVKD. The CDR3 contains 13 residues. V was shortened by 5 bases and J by 4 bases, with 11 bases between the two germline ends. The CDR3 DNA is TGTGCCATCAGTCCCGACGTGGCCACTGAAGCTTTCTTT. This codes for CAISPDVATEAFF.

This clonotype was detected ten times or more. The chain recombines TRBV7-2 with TRBJ2-2; D unresolved. Trimming shortened V by 3 bases and J by 3 bases, and 8 bases separated the two germline ends. The germline V gene has CDR1 SGHTA and CDR2 FQGNSA. The CDR3 contains 14 residues. CDR3 coding DNA: TGTGCCAGCAGCTTTCCTGGCGACACCGGGGAGCTGTTTTTT. Its translation is CASSFPGDTGELFF.

There are a few counts of this clonotype. This chain links TRBV6-5 with TRBJ1-1; no firm D call. CDR1 MNHEY and CDR2 SVGAGI come from the germline V gene. V lost 1 base, J lost 3 bases, and 12 bases lay in between. The length of the CDR3 is 15 residues. As DNA, the CDR3 is TGTGCCAGCAGTTACTTGGCAGGTCTGGACACTGAAGCTTTCTTT. Translating it yields CASSYLAGLDTEAFF.

This clonotype has more than one count but fewer than ten. The CDR3 DNA reads as TGCAGCGTTGCGACTAGCGGGAGAGCGGGCACAGATACGCAGTATTTT. Translation: CSVATSGRAGTDTQYF. The gene calls are TRBV29-1 and TRBJ2-3, with 12 nucleotides matching TRBD2. The V segment lost 4 bases and the J segment 1 base; nucleotides outside the gene matches: 6. This CDR3 has 16 residues. Germline-derived CDR1 and CDR2 are SQVTM and ANQGSEA.

As regards this clonotype: One base away lies a much larger clone, so this may be a sequencing read error. V and J are TRBV19 and TRBJ1-5; D not resolved. Trimming stripped 10 bases from V and 0 bases from J, with 19 bases between. The CDR3 extends over 16 amino acids. The germline CDR1 and CDR2 sequences are LNHDA and SQIVND (reference sequence). CDR3 nucleotides: TGTGCCATGAGAAAAAACCAGGATTATAGCAATCAGCCCCAGCATTTT. As protein: CAMRKNQDYSNQPQHF.

In this sample, this clonotype turned up a few times. This rearrangement joins TRBV28 to TRBJ1-5; a possible D gene is TRBD1 (5 bases). V lost 4 bases and J lost 3, with 16 bases in between. The CDR3 has 16 residues. Germline CDR1 is MDHEN and CDR2 is SYDVKM. The CDR3 loop is CASSSARVSTNQPQHF. The CDR3 nucleotides read TGTGCCAGCAGTTCTGCCAGGGTATCGACCAATCAGCCCCAGCATTTT. Full variable domain (outside the CDR3, taken from reference TRBV28 and TRBJ1-5): DVKVTQSSRYLVKRTGEKVFLECVQDMDHENMFWYRQDPGLGLRLIYFSYDVKMKEKGDIPEGYSVSREKKERFSLILESASTNQTSMYLCASSSARVSTNQPQHFGDGTRLSIL.